A selection of T cell receptor beta chains follows, all from one sample in a study of post-analysis software for immune sequencing data. TCRdb independently ran MiXCR on the PCR reads; one entry per CDR3 protein. This sample carries about 770,000 distinct CDR3 sequences, more than 45% of them seen once, and the ten largest clones take approximately 5%. Sequencing was done on a sample of blood. The source of these receptors is a girl aged 10 to 17 with multiple sclerosis. The conserved cysteine and the conserved F or W are not part of the CDR3 here. D genes are given only for firm matches. Expanded clones are given a class, and other clones once, few, many or no size at all.

>12|TRBJ2-7|NA|TRBV2|NA
ASSDSTNSYEQY
>10|TRBJ1-4|NA|TRBV28|NA
ASSSLNEKLF
>15|TRBJ2-1|NA|TRBV20-1|TRBD2
SAFLPGGRGDYNEQF
>14|TRBJ2-1|NA|TRBV9|NA
ASSVEGRVSYNEQF
>12|TRBJ2-1|NA|TRBV27|NA
ASSLSAGNYEQF
>11|TRBJ2-7|NA|TRBV24-1|NA
ATGGGSSYEQY
>15|TRBJ2-7|few|TRBV20-1|TRBD2
SARDYQREGFSYEQY
>12|TRBJ2-5|NA|TRBV20-1|TRBD1
SPTGTGLWETQY
>13|TRBJ2-3|few|TRBV6-5|TRBD2
ASSSGLAPTDTQY
>14|TRBJ2-5|NA|TRBV4-3|NA
ASSQGPDSFQETQY
>12|TRBJ1-5|NA|TRBV12-3/TRBV12-4|NA
ASSLGAGLQPQH
>13|TRBJ2-5|NA|TRBV4-2|NA
ASSQDKASEETQY
>17|TRBJ2-1|NA|TRBV7-9|TRBD1
ASSSTESRQGAFWDEQF
>13|TRBJ2-1|NA|TRBV7-6|NA
ASSPPWHSYNEQF
>13|TRBJ2-7|few|TRBV7-6|TRBD1
ASSSRTGGAYEQY
>10|TRBJ2-1|NA|TRBV12-3/TRBV12-4|TRBD2
ASSRTSAQQF
>13|TRBJ2-1|NA|TRBV5-1|TRBD2
ASSFSGTSGNEQF
>13|TRBJ1-2|NA|TRBV28|NA
ASSIHPREDYGYT
>14|TRBJ2-1|NA|TRBV29-1|TRBD2
SVVGVEREGRDEQF
>10|TRBJ2-7|few|TRBV20-1|NA
SARVGRYEQY
>11|TRBJ1-2|few|TRBV20-1|NA
SAREAGSYGYT
>13|TRBJ2-3|NA|TRBV12-3/TRBV12-4|NA
ASSNIQGPTDTQY
>12|TRBJ1-6|NA|TRBV6-6|NA
ASRPQGYNSPLH
>14|TRBJ2-7|NA|TRBV12-3/TRBV12-4|NA
ASSLAGYRSSYEQY
>16|TRBJ2-7|NA|TRBV7-2|NA
ASSLVGMGAGKGYEQY
>15|TRBJ1-6|NA|TRBV4-1|NA
ASSQEERGLYNSPLH
>15|TRBJ2-2|NA|TRBV7-7|NA
ASSLEPTWVDTGELF
>17|TRBJ2-1|NA|TRBV7-9|TRBD1
ASSRMSYDWDRDHNEQF
>14|TRBJ2-3|NA|TRBV6-5|NA
ASSREQGVITDTQY
>15|TRBJ2-3|NA|TRBV4-3|TRBD1
ASSPNPWTGDTDTQY
>12|TRBJ1-2|few|TRBV18|NA
ASSPGGDNYGYT
>16|TRBJ2-1|NA|TRBV12-3/TRBV12-4|TRBD1
ASSPLGQGALTYNEQF
>13|TRBJ1-4|NA|TRBV10-2|TRBD1
ASSGTGVENEKLF
>11|TRBJ2-1|NA|TRBV20-1|TRBD2
SGTPSGLSFQF
>11|TRBJ2-1|NA|TRBV15|NA
ATMASLYNEQF
>12|TRBJ2-1|NA|TRBV9|NA
ASGDLSSYNEQF
>14|TRBJ2-3|NA|TRBV4-3|NA
ASSQEPTISTDTQY
>12|TRBJ1-2|NA|TRBV6-5|TRBD1
ASSRTGDSYGYT
>14|TRBJ2-7|NA|TRBV12-3/TRBV12-4|TRBD2
ASSPATSGSSYEQY
>11|TRBJ2-7|NA|TRBV14|NA
ASSQDTGPFRY
>9|TRBJ2-1|NA|TRBV29-1|NA
SVSPPPDKF
>11|TRBJ2-7|NA|TRBV29-1|TRBD1
SAKGTGLREQY
>11|TRBJ2-7|NA|TRBV5-5|NA
ASSLNTAYEQY
>13|TRBJ2-5|many|TRBV28|TRBD2
ASSGLAGGQETQY
>11|TRBJ1-5|NA|TRBV6-5|NA
ASSSQENQPQH
>15|TRBJ1-2|NA|TRBV20-1|NA
SARGSMTGPVLDGYT